This is a list of T cell receptor beta chains from one sample in a study of blood T cell repertoires in COVID-19. Profiled with immunoSEQ multiplex PCR; TCRdb holds only in-frame clones, not every one. This table holds fewer than 350,000 clones, 70% to 90% found once. What was sequenced was peripheral blood. These receptors came from a man between 18 and 29 years old with active or convalescent COVID-19. Both conserved end residues are part of each CDR3. The D gene is left open where the match is weak. Size tells how often a clone was seen (once, few, many) or the class of an expanded clone, and some rows leave it out.

TRBJ2-2 | once | TRBV24-1 | . | TGTGCCACCAGTGATTTGACAGGAACCGGGGAGCTGTTTTTT | CATSDLTGTGELFF
TRBJ2-3 | once | TRBV27 | TRBD2 | TGTGCCAGCAGTTTTGGGGCGGGGGGGCGAGATACGCAGTATTTT | CASSFGAGGRDTQYF
TRBJ2-3 | . | TRBV10-3 | . | TGTGCCATCAGTGAGTCGTGGGGGCACGCAGATACGCAGTATTTT | CAISESWGHADTQYF
TRBJ1-6 | . | TRBV12-5 | . | TGTGCTAGTGGGAGCAGGGTGGAGAATTCACCCCTCCACTTT | CASGSRVENSPLHF
TRBJ2-7 | once | TRBV3-1/TRBV3-2 | TRBD1 | TGTGCCAGCAGCCAAGGACAGGGTAGAAACGAGCAGTACTTC | CASSQGQGRNEQYF
TRBJ2-7 | . | TRBV6-4 | . | TGTGCCAGCAATGGGGATAAGCAGGGGAGAAGAACCTACGAGCAGTACTTC | CASNGDKQGRRTYEQYF
TRBJ2-7 | . | TRBV7-8 | TRBD2 | TGTGCCAGCAGCCCCCTAGCGGGGGTCGCCTACGAGCAGTACTTC | CASSPLAGVAYEQYF
TRBJ1-2 | . | TRBV18 | TRBD1 | TGTGCCAGCTCACCCCCGGGGACAGGAGTTTACGGCTACACCTTC | CASSPPGTGVYGYTF
TRBJ2-2 | . | TRBV21-1 | . | TGTGCCAGCAGCACAGAACTACTAGCGGGGGGAAATCTCACCGGGGAGCTGTTTTTT | CASSTELLAGGNLTGELFF
TRBJ1-4 | few | TRBV9 | . | TGTGCCAGCAGCGCCTCGGCGGGGACGGGTGAAAAACTGTTTTTT | CASSASAGTGEKLFF
TRBJ1-5 | . | TRBV5-6 | . | TGTGCCAGCTCCTATAGCAATCAGCCCCAGCATTTT | CASSYSNQPQHF
TRBJ1-2 | . | TRBV9 | . | TGTGCCAGCAGCGGTGACACTGATGGCTACACCTTC | CASSGDTDGYTF
TRBJ1-4 | . | TRBV4-1 | TRBD1 | TGCGCCAGCAGCCAAGGTGGGACAGCTGAAAAACTGTTTTTT | CASSQGGTAEKLFF
TRBJ2-7 | . | TRBV29-1 | . | TGCAGCGTTGAAGGGGGGGAGGAAAAGGCCTACGAGCAGTACTTC | CSVEGGEEKAYEQYF
TRBJ2-1 | . | TRBV10-1 | . | TGCGCCAGCAACAAACAGGGCTCCTACAATGAGCAGTTCTTC | CASNKQGSYNEQFF
TRBJ2-7 | . | TRBV5-6 | . | TGTGCCAGCAGCTTGTACGGGGCCTACGAGCAGTACTTC | CASSLYGAYEQYF
TRBJ2-3 | . | TRBV24-1 | TRBD2 | TGTGCCACCAGTGACCCCGGGACTAGCGGGGGGGGAGATACGCAGTATTTT | CATSDPGTSGGGDTQYF
TRBJ1-1 | . | TRBV3-1/TRBV3-2 | TRBD1 | TGTGCCAGCAGCCAAGATGGACAGGCAGGAACTGAAGCTTTCTTT | CASSQDGQAGTEAFF
TRBJ2-2 | . | TRBV6-5 | TRBD1 | TGTGCCAGCAGTTTAACAGGGGGAACCGGGGAGCTGTTTTTT | CASSLTGGTGELFF
TRBJ1-3 | . | TRBV27 | . | TGTGCCAGCAGTCTTAGCTCAAGCTCTGGAAACACCATATATTTT | CASSLSSSSGNTIYF
TRBJ1-1 | . | TRBV25-1 | . | TGTGCCAGCAGTGAATCTGGAGGTCCTAACACTGAAGCTTTCTTT | CASSESGGPNTEAFF
TRBJ1-3 | few | TRBV5-1 | . | TGCGCCAGCAGCTCGATGCCGATACAGAGCTCTGGAAACACCATATATTTT | CASSSMPIQSSGNTIYF
TRBJ2-5 | . | TRBV2 | TRBD2 | TGTGCCGGGGATAGACTAGCGGGAAAAGAGACCCAGTACTTC | CAGDRLAGKETQYF
TRBJ2-1 | . | TRBV6-2/TRBV6-3 | . | TGTGCCAGCAGTGCCTACAGGGCCGATGAGCAGTTCTTC | CASSAYRADEQFF
TRBJ2-7 | . | TRBV27 | . | TGTGCCAGCAGTTTTGGCCACGAGCAGTACTTC | CASSFGHEQYF
TRBJ2-7 | . | TRBV7-2 | . | TGTGCCAGCAGCTCAGGGGCGGGCCAGCAGTACTTC | CASSSGAGQQYF
TRBJ1-3 | few | TRBV9 | . | TGTGCCAGCAGCCCCCCGGGAGCTGGAAACACCATATATTTT | CASSPPGAGNTIYF
TRBJ1-2 | . | TRBV7-2 | . | TGTGCCAGCAGCTTAGTAGGGAGCTATGGCTACACCTTC | CASSLVGSYGYTF
TRBJ2-1 | . | TRBV2 | . | TGTGCCAGCAGTGAAGTCCCCCCGCCTAGGGAGCAGTTCTTC | CASSEVPPPREQFF
TRBJ1-6 | . | TRBV4-1 | TRBD1 | TGCGCCAGCAGCCAGTCGACAGGGGGCGAATCACCCCTCCACTTT | CASSQSTGGESPLHF
TRBJ1-2 | . | TRBV9 | . | TGTGCCAGCAGCGCCTCGGGAAGTAGCTATGGCTACACCTTC | CASSASGSSYGYTF
TRBJ1-1 | . | TRBV5-4 | TRBD1 | TGTGCCAGCAGCGGGCAACAGGGGGACAACACTGAAGCTTTCTTT | CASSGQQGDNTEAFF
TRBJ2-1 | . | TRBV4-1 | TRBD1 | TGCGCCAGCAGCCGCGGACAGGTCTACAATGAGCAGTTCTTC | CASSRGQVYNEQFF
TRBJ1-1 | . | TRBV19 | TRBD1 | TGTGCCAGTAGTATTTTGACAGGGGGCTCTGGCACTGAAGCTTTCTTT | CASSILTGGSGTEAFF
TRBJ1-2 | . | TRBV6-5 | . | TGTGCCAGCACCCTGCGAGGTTTGGATGGCTACACCTTC | CASTLRGLDGYTF
TRBJ2-5 | . | TRBV13 | . | TGTGCCAGCAGCTTACCCACGGGGACCCAGTACTTC | CASSLPTGTQYF
TRBJ2-3 | . | TRBV10-2 | . | TGCGCCAGCAGGGCCGTCGGGGGTAGCACAGATACGCAGTATTTT | CASRAVGGSTDTQYF
TRBJ2-3 | . | TRBV7-2 | TRBD2 | TGTGCCAGCACCCGACTAGCAAGCACAGATACGCAGTATTTT | CASTRLASTDTQYF
TRBJ1-6 | . | TRBV4-2 | . | TGTGCCAGCAGCCAAGAAGGACATCGCGATAATTCACCCCTCCACTTT | CASSQEGHRDNSPLHF
TRBJ1-1 | . | TRBV10-1 | . | TGCGCCAGCAGTGCATACAGGGAAGTGAACACTGAAGCTTTCTTT | CASSAYREVNTEAFF
TRBJ2-5 | . | TRBV3-1/TRBV3-2 | TRBD2 | TGTGCCAGCAGCAACGGACTAGCGGGGGAGACCCAGTACTTC | CASSNGLAGETQYF
TRBJ1-1 | . | TRBV6-5 | . | TGTGCCAGCAGCACCCAGGTAATCACTGAAGCTTTCTTT | CASSTQVITEAFF
TRBJ1-5 | . | TRBV28 | . | TGTGCCAGCAGTTTATCTCAGGGCAGCAATCAGCCCCAGCATTTT | CASSLSQGSNQPQHF
TRBJ1-2 | . | TRBV27 | . | TGTGCCAGCAGTCCAACAGGGTTCCATGGCTACACCTTC | CASSPTGFHGYTF
TRBJ1-5 | . | TRBV6-5 | TRBD1 | TGTGCCAGCAGTTATTCAGGGGGCCCGGGGCAGCCCCAGCATTTT | CASSYSGGPGQPQHF
TRBJ1-1 | . | TRBV5-1 | TRBD1 | TGCGCCAGCAGCCCGACAGGGGGGATGGCTGAAGCTTTCTTT | CASSPTGGMAEAFF
TRBJ2-1 | once | TRBV2 | . | TGTGCCAGCAGTGATGGCGGGTACAATGAGCAGTTCTTC | CASSDGGYNEQFF
TRBJ2-1 | . | TRBV19 | . | TGTGCCAGTAGTACGGCGGGGAATGAGCAGTTCTTC | CASSTAGNEQFF